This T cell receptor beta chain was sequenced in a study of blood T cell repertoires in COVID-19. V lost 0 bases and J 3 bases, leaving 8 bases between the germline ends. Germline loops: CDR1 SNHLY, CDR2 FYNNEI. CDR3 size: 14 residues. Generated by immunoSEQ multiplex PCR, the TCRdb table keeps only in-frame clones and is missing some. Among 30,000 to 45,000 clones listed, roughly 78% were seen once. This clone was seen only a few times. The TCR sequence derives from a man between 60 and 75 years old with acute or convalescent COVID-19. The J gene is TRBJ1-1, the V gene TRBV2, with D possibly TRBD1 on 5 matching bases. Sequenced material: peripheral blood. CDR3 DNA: TGTGCCAGCAGTGAAGCTCGGGGGGACACTGAAGCTTTCTTT. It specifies CASSEARGDTEAFF.